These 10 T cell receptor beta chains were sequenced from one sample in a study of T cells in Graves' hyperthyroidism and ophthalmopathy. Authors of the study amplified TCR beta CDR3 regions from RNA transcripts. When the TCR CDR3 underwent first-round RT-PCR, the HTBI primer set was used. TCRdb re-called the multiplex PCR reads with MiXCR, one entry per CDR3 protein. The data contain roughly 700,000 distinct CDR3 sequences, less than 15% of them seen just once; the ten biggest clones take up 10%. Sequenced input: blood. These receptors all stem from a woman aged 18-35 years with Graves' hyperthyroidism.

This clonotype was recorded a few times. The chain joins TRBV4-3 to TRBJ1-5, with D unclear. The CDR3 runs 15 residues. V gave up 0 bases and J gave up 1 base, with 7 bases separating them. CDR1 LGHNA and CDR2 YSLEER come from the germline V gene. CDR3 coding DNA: TGCGCCAGCAGCCAAGATTCGGGCAGCAATCAGCCCCAGCATTTT. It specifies CASSQDSGSNQPQHF.

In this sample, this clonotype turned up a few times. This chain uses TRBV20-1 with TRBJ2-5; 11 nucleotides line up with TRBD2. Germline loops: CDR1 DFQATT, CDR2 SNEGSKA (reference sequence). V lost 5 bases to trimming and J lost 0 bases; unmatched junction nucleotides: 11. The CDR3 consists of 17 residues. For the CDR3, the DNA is TGCAGTGCTCGCAAGCTACGACTAGCGGGGTACCAAGAGACCCAGTACTTC. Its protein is CSARKLRLAGYQETQYF.

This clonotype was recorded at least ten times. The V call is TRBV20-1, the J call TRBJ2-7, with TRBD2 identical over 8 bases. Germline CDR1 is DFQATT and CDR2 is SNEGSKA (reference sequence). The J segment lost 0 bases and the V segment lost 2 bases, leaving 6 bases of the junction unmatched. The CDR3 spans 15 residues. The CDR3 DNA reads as TGCAGTGCTAGAAGGGTAGCGGGATCCTCCTACGAGCAGTACTTC. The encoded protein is CSARRVAGSSYEQYF.

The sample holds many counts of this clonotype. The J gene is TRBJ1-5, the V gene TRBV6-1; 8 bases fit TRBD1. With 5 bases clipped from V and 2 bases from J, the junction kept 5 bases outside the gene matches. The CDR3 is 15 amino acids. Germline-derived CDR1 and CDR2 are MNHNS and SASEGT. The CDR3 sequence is CASSTGGTGNQPQHF. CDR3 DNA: TGTGCCAGCAGTACAGGGGGAACAGGCAATCAGCCCCAGCATTTT.

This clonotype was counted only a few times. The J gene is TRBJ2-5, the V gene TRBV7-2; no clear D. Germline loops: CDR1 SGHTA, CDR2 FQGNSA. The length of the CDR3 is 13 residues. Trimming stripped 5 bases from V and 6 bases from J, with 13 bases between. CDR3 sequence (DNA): TGTGCCAGCAGCCGAGTTTCTGAGAAGACCCAGTACTTC. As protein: CASSRVSEKTQYF.

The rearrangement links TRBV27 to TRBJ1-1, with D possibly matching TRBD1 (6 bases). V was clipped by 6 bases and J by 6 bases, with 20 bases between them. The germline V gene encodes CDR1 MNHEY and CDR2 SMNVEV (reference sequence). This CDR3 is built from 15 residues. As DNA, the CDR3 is TGTGCCAGCAGGATGGGGGCAGGGCAGGTCTCTGAAGCTTTCTTT. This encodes CASRMGAGQVSEAFF.

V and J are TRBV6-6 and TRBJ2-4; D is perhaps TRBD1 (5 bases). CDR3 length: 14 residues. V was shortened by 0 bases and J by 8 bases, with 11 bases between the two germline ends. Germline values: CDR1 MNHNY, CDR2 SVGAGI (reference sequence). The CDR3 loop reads CASSYSQLGDIQYF. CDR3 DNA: TGTGCCAGCAGTTACTCCCAGTTAGGGGACATTCAGTACTTC.

The DNA for the CDR3 is TGTGCCAGTTCCCCGGGGACAGGGGAGTTGGCCGGGGAGCTGTTTTTT. It is translated as CASSPGTGELAGELFF. The V and J genes are TRBV19 and TRBJ2-2; 10 nucleotides agree with TRBD1. Trimming cost V 8 bases and J 6 bases; bases outside gene matches: 12. Germline CDR1 reads LNHDA; CDR2 reads SQIVND (reference sequence). The CDR3 has 16 amino acids. Variable domain in full (rest from reference TRBV19 and TRBJ2-2): DGGITQSPKYLFRKEGQNVTLSCEQNLNHDAMYWYRQDPGQGLRLIYYSQIVNDFQKGDIAEGYSVSREKKESFPLTVTSAQKNPTAFYLCASSPGTGELAGELFFGEGSRLTVL.

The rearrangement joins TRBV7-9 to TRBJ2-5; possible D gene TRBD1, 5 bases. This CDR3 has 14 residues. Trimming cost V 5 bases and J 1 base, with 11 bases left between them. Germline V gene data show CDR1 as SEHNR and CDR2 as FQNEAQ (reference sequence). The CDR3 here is CASSTQGIQETQYF. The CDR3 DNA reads TGTGCCAGCAGCACCCAGGGTATCCAAGAGACCCAGTACTTC.

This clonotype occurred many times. The DNA for the CDR3 is TGTGCCAGCAGTCCCGAAGCTCCGGGACTAGCGGGAGTGGGCTCCTACAATGAGCAGTTCTTC. It codes for CASSPEAPGLAGVGSYNEQFF. This sequence joins TRBV12-3 or TRBV12-4 and TRBJ2-1; TRBD2 agrees at 14 bases. The CDR3 loop spans 21 amino acids. V lost 5 bases, J lost 0 bases, and 15 bases stayed unmatched.